A single sample gave rise to the 18 T cell receptor beta chains below, sequenced in a study of cytomegalovirus exposure and HLA in healthy donors (dated by TCRdb to the late 2010s). The protocol used for the library was the immunoSEQ multiplex PCR assay. For the multiplex PCR, a mixture combining 60 forward primers for TCR Vbeta segments and 13 reverse primers for TCR Jbeta segments was used. TCRdb retrieved this table from immuneACCESS and kept in-frame rearrangements only. Not all clones are present; in checked studies, unresolved V genes account for under half, and no reason is known for the remainder. In all, the sample holds roughly 190,000 clones, and 70% to 90% of those were seen once. In total, the top ten clones hold 1.5% to 2% of the sample. Sequencing was carried out using PBMCs. The receptor set was obtained from a woman in her late teens or twenties in good health and CMV-seronegative.

V usage is TRBV19 and J usage is TRBJ2-1, with 7 bases lining up with TRBD2. Per germline, CDR1 LNHDA and CDR2 SQIVND (reference sequence). J was trimmed by 4 bases and V by 1 base; bases with no gene match: 7. The CDR3 contains 16 residues. This CDR3 reads CASSIGTGEGYNEQFF. The CDR3 coding sequence is TGTGCCAGTAGTATAGGGACGGGGGAGGGTTACAATGAGCAGTTCTTC.

The CDR3 reads CASSAGLAGGLDTQYF. CDR3 in DNA: TGTGCCAGCAGCGCCGGACTAGCGGGGGGTCTAGATACGCAGTATTTT. The chain employs TRBV7-2 and TRBJ2-3; 14 positions match TRBD2. J was trimmed by 5 bases and V by 5 bases; bases with no gene match: 6. In germline, CDR1 is SGHTA, CDR2 FQGNSA. This CDR3 is 16 amino acids long.

The chain is built from TRBV18 and TRBJ2-5; D not certain. The germline CDR1 and CDR2 sequences are KGHSH and LQKENI. The CDR3 has 14 residues. The V end was cut by 11 bases, the J end by 0 bases, with 16 bases between. The CDR3: CAAAPSEYQETQYF. CDR3 in DNA: TGTGCCGCAGCGCCGTCCGAGTACCAAGAGACCCAGTACTTC.

This clone was observed once. The sample contains more than one DNA sequence encoding this CDR3. The chain uses TRBV6-5 and TRBJ1-2; 8 bases fit TRBD1. In germline, CDR1 is MNHEY, CDR2 SVGAGI. V was pared by 5 bases and J by 8 bases, with 13 bases of the junction left unmatched. The CDR3 totals 15 residues. CDR3 region: CASSPEGTGLYGYTF. CDR3 nucleotide sequence: TGTGCCAGCAGTCCGGAAGGGACAGGACTCTACGGCTACACCTTC.

This chain joins TRBV29-1 and TRBJ2-1; D is possibly TRBD2 (6 bases). Germline V lookup: CDR1 SQVTM, CDR2 ANQGSEA. Trimming shortened V by 1 base and J by 2 bases, and 12 bases separated the two germline ends. This CDR3 comprises 15 residues. DNA for the CDR3: TGCAGCGTTGAAGGACGGAGGGCCCCCTACAATGAGCAGTTCTTC. This codes for CSVEGRRAPYNEQFF.

This chain links TRBV4-1 with TRBJ2-2, with 11 bases fitting TRBD2. V lost 4 bases to trimming and J lost 4 bases; unmatched junction nucleotides: 11. Per the germline V gene, CDR1 is MGHRA and CDR2 is YSYEKL. The length of the CDR3 is 18 residues. The CDR3 spells CASSPTSGRVSGTGELFF. The CDR3 DNA reads TGCGCCAGCAGCCCAACTAGCGGGAGAGTTTCGGGCACCGGGGAGCTGTTTTTT.

The chain employs TRBV29-1 and TRBJ2-1, with D tentatively TRBD2 (5 bases). V was clipped by 3 bases and J by 8 bases, with 20 bases between them. CDR3 length equals 15 residues. Germline CDR1 and CDR2: SQVTM and ANQGSEA. DNA of the CDR3: TGCAGCGTTGATATCCGGGCCAAGGTCGGGGATGAGCAGTTCTTC. The encoded protein is CSVDIRAKVGDEQFF.

The chain employs TRBV29-1 and TRBJ2-1; the D gene is possibly TRBD2 (6 bases). Germline values: CDR1 SQVTM, CDR2 ANQGSEA. The CDR3 loop spans 16 amino acids. The germline V and J ends were trimmed by 2 bases and 1 base, with 15 bases remaining between them. The CDR3 nucleotides are TGCAGCGTTGAACAGACTAGTAAAGGTTCCTACAATGAGCAGTTCTTC. This encodes CSVEQTSKGSYNEQFF.

This chain uses TRBV15 with TRBJ2-7, with TRBD2 matching over 12 bases. J was trimmed by 6 bases and V by 0 bases; bases with no gene match: 3. Germline-derived CDR1 and CDR2 are LNHNV and YYDKDF (reference sequence). The CDR3 sequence is 15 residues long. This chain's CDR3 is CATSRELLAGGEQYF. The CDR3 nucleotides read TGTGCCACCAGCAGAGAACTACTAGCGGGAGGCGAGCAGTACTTC.

The chain combines TRBV10-2 with TRBJ1-1; D remains ambiguous. The V gene lost 0 bases and the J gene lost 3 bases, with 17 bases spanning the gap. The CDR3 spans 17 residues. Germline V CDR1 and CDR2: WSHSY, SAAADI. DNA of the CDR3: TGCGCCAGCAGTGAGTCGGAGTCGTCCCATTTCCACACTGAAGCTTTCTTT. It specifies CASSESESSHFHTEAFF.

The chain is built from TRBV7-9 and TRBJ1-1; the D gene is possibly TRBD1 (5 bases). This CDR3 is built from 14 residues. The V gene's germline CDR1 is SEHNR and CDR2 FQNEAQ (reference sequence). Trimming pared 1 base from V and 5 bases from J, leaving 11 bases between. This chain's CDR3 is CASSLGGVGTEAFF. The CDR3 coding sequence is TGTGCCAGCAGCTTAGGGGGGGTTGGGACTGAAGCTTTCTTT.

The chain recombines TRBV7-2 with TRBJ2-7; D not resolved. This CDR3 spans 14 amino acids. Germline values: CDR1 SGHTA, CDR2 FQGNSA. V shed 5 bases and J shed 0 bases, with 11 bases lying between them. As DNA, the CDR3 is TGTGCCAGCAGCCCGTTCGCGAGCTCCTACGAGCAGTACTTC. Residues: CASSPFASSYEQYF.

This clone occurred once. The V and J genes are TRBV7-2 and TRBJ2-1, with TRBD1 matching over 11 bases. V was clipped by 5 bases and J by 2 bases; unmatched bases: 2. Germline V gene data show CDR1 as SGHTA and CDR2 as FQGNSA. The CDR3 contains 15 residues. The DNA for the CDR3 is TGTGCCAGCAGCCGGGACAGGGGGACCTACAATGAGCAGTTCTTC. Residues: CASSRDRGTYNEQFF.

Of note for this clone: A read error may account for a junction end that differs from germline. The V call is TRBV7-7, the J call TRBJ2-1; D gene unclear. Per germline, CDR1 SSHAT and CDR2 FNYEAQ (reference sequence). The CDR3 length is 13 residues. The CDR3 DNA follows: TGTGCTAGCAGCCCTCGCCTCGGGAATGAGCAGTTCTTC. Translated: CASSPRLGNEQFF.

The gene calls are TRBV29-1 and TRBJ1-1, with a weak D call TRBD1 (6 bases). Trimming removed 6 bases from V and 0 bases from J, with 23 bases in between. The CDR3 extends over 17 amino acids. Germline loops: CDR1 SQVTM, CDR2 ANQGSEA. The CDR3: CSVNLWVRGAVNTEAFF. The CDR3, as DNA: TGCAGCGTCAACCTCTGGGTCAGGGGCGCCGTGAACACTGAAGCTTTCTTT.

The chain couples TRBV2 to TRBJ2-5; D is uncertain. Germline V gene sequence: CDR1 SNHLY, CDR2 FYNNEI. Trimming left V 3 bases short and J 9 bases short, with 14 bases between. CDR3 length: 13 residues. This CDR3 reads CASSESPPRSQYF. The CDR3, as DNA: TGTGCCAGCAGTGAGAGCCCCCCAAGATCCCAGTACTTC.

The CDR3 nucleotides are TGTGCCAGCACCACTACCGGGGGGCCAGATACGCAGTATTTT. Translating gives CASTTTGGPDTQYF. The chain combines TRBV5-4 with TRBJ2-3; perhaps TRBD2 as D (7 bases). Trimming took off 6 bases at V and 4 bases at J, with 15 bases between the two ends. The CDR3 contains 14 residues. Germline CDR1 reads SGHNT; CDR2 reads YYREEE (reference sequence).

The chain combines TRBV7-8 with TRBJ2-3; weak D call: TRBD2 (6 bases). CDR1 and CDR2 (germline): SGHVS, FQNEAQ. This CDR3 comprises 13 residues. V lost 5 bases to trimming and J lost 4 bases, with 10 bases between them. CDR3 bases: TGTGCCAGCAGCCGGGGAGGCCCAGATACGCAGTATTTT. This gives the protein CASSRGGPDTQYF.